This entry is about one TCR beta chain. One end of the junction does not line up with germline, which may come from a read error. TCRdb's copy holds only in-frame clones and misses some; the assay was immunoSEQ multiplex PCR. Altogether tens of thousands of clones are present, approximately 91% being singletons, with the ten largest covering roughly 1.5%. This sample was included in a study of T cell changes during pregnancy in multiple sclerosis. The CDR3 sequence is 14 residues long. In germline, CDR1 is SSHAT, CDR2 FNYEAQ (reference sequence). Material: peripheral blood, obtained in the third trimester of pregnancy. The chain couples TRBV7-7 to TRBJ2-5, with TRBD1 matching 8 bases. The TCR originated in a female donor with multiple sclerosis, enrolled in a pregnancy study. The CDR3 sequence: CASSSQTGAETQYF. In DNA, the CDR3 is TGTGCTAGCAGCTCGCAGACAGGGGCAGAGACCCAGTACTTC.